This T cell receptor beta chain was observed in a study of control samples from healthy donors and cancer patients. TCRdb's copy holds only in-frame clones and misses some; the assay was immunoSEQ multiplex PCR. The table records 100,000 to 150,000 clones, roughly 84% of them present only once. Germline CDR1 is KGHDR and CDR2 is SFDVKD. V dropped 5 bases and J dropped 0 bases, with 13 bases sitting between them. This CDR3 spans 16 amino acids. The sample consisted of blood. This TCR was sampled from a man younger than 35 in good health. The rearrangement uses TRBV24-1 and TRBJ1-5; weak D call: TRBD1 (6 bases). CDR3 DNA sequence: TGTGCCACCAGTGTCGGGGGCCCTTATAGCAATCAGCCCCAGCATTTT. It specifies CATSVGGPYSNQPQHF.